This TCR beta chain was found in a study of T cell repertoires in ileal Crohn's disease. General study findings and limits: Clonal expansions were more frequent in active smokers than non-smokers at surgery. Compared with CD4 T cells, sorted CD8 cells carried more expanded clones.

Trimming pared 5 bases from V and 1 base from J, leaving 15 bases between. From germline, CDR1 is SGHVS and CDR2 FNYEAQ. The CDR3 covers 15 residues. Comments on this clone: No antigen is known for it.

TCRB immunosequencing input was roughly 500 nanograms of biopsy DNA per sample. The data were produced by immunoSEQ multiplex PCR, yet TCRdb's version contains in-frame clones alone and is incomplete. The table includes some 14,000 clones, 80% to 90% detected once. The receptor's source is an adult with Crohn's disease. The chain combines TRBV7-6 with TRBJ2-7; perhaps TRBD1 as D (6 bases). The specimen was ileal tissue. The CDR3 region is CASSQRRDNSYEQYF. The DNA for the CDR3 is TGTGCCAGCAGCCAAAGAAGGGACAATTCCTACGAGCAGTACTTC.